This is a list of T cell receptor beta chains from one sample in a study of blood T cell repertoires in COVID-19. Profiled with immunoSEQ multiplex PCR; TCRdb holds only in-frame clones, not every one. The repertoire has 150,000 to 200,000 clones, approximately 83% of them found once; the top ten carry 10% to 15%. The sample consisted of PBMCs or T cells enriched from blood (not recorded which). All receptors derive from a woman aged 60-75 years who had recovered from COVID-19. CDR3s include the opening cysteine and the closing phenylalanine or tryptophan.

j_gene: TRBJ1-6; v_gene: TRBV3-1/TRBV3-2; CDR3aa: CASTRRGSNSPLHF
j_gene: TRBJ2-7; v_gene: TRBV7-9; CDR3aa: CASSLAPRDRNYEQYF
j_gene: TRBJ2-2; v_gene: TRBV18; CDR3aa: CASSPMVPGMAVSGELFF
j_gene: TRBJ2-2; v_gene: TRBV7-2; CDR3aa: CASRKTSGRAGLTGELFF
j_gene: TRBJ2-7; v_gene: TRBV7-2; CDR3aa: CASSLSGGKAHEQYF
j_gene: TRBJ2-5; v_gene: TRBV7-9; CDR3aa: CASSLGGAGGETQYF
j_gene: TRBJ1-2; v_gene: TRBV6-5; CDR3aa: CASSYSGRVGYTF
j_gene: TRBJ2-3; v_gene: TRBV11-3; CDR3aa: CASSADRGQDTQYF
j_gene: TRBJ1-5; v_gene: TRBV6-5; CDR3aa: CASSRGTGSNQPQHF
j_gene: TRBJ1-1; v_gene: TRBV4-2; CDR3aa: CASSQPQGKNTEAFF
j_gene: TRBJ1-2; v_gene: TRBV28; CDR3aa: CASRSTGQGNYGYTF
j_gene: TRBJ2-3; v_gene: TRBV9; CDR3aa: CASSVGPLAASTDTQYF
j_gene: TRBJ2-3; v_gene: TRBV7-9; CDR3aa: CASKTSGTDTQYF
j_gene: TRBJ2-7; v_gene: TRBV25-1; CDR3aa: CASRPTTSGPPKEQYF
j_gene: TRBJ2-5; v_gene: TRBV6-2/TRBV6-3; CDR3aa: CASSPSPQETQYF
j_gene: TRBJ2-7; v_gene: TRBV27; CDR3aa: CASSFTGGIYEQYF
j_gene: TRBJ1-3; v_gene: TRBV9; CDR3aa: CASSERQDPSGTIYF
j_gene: TRBJ2-5; v_gene: TRBV5-1; CDR3aa: CASSKIGTSGMTQYF
j_gene: TRBJ2-5; v_gene: TRBV6-5; CDR3aa: CASSKGTSQETQYF
j_gene: TRBJ1-2; v_gene: TRBV6-5; CDR3aa: CASSYVSSGGYTF
j_gene: TRBJ1-6; v_gene: TRBV4-1; CDR3aa: CASSQVTVGGSPLHF
j_gene: TRBJ1-6; v_gene: TRBV2; CDR3aa: CASSELGAVDSPLHF
j_gene: TRBJ1-5; v_gene: TRBV6-5; CDR3aa: CASRGQGGQPQHF
j_gene: TRBJ2-3; v_gene: TRBV29-1; CDR3aa: CSVGWGGATDTQYF
j_gene: TRBJ1-4; v_gene: TRBV5-1; CDR3aa: CASKETGDEKLFF